This is a list of T cell receptor beta chains from one sample in a study of blood T cell repertoires in COVID-19. Repertoires were generated with immunoSEQ multiplex PCR, while TCRdb's copy carries only in-frame clones and drops some. The sample holds 410,000 or so clones, 86% seen once. Sequences were obtained from peripheral blood. These receptors were collected from a woman aged 25 to 39 with active or convalescent COVID-19. Each CDR3 is given with its conserved first and last residue. A D gene is named only where the DNA matches it firmly. Not all rows give a size; the values are once, few, many and, for expanded clones, a class.

length: 12
D: NA
size: NA
V: TRBV18
J: TRBJ2-1
DNA: TGTGCCAGCTCACCACCCGGCAATGAGCAGTTCTTC
CDR3: CASSPPGNEQFF

length: 14
D: TRBD1
size: NA
V: TRBV7-9
J: TRBJ2-5
DNA: TGTGCCAGCAGTGAGGGACAGAACCAAGAGACCCAGTACTTC
CDR3: CASSEGQNQETQYF

length: 15
D: TRBD2
size: NA
V: TRBV19
J: TRBJ2-7
DNA: TGTGCCAGTAGACACCCGGGACTAGCGGGATTTGAGCAGTACTTC
CDR3: CASRHPGLAGFEQYF

length: 15
D: NA
size: NA
V: TRBV7-6
J: TRBJ1-1
DNA: TGTGCCAGCAGCTTAGCGGCTTTACAGGGTGCTGAAGCTTTCTTT
CDR3: CASSLAALQGAEAFF

length: 14
D: NA
size: NA
V: TRBV18
J: TRBJ1-2
DNA: TGTGCCAGCTCCCGACGGGAGGGGAACTATGGCTACACCTTC
CDR3: CASSRREGNYGYTF

length: 16
D: TRBD1
size: NA
V: TRBV6-1
J: TRBJ2-5
DNA: TGTGCCAGCAGTGAAATGACAGGGGTCGTAAGGGAGACCCAGTACTTC
CDR3: CASSEMTGVVRETQYF

length: 16
D: TRBD2
size: NA
V: TRBV5-4
J: TRBJ2-2
DNA: TGTGCCAGCAGCTTTGGGCGGGGGACGAACACCGGGGAGCTGTTTTTT
CDR3: CASSFGRGTNTGELFF

length: 16
D: NA
size: NA
V: TRBV19
J: TRBJ1-4
DNA: TGTGCCAGACTAGGACAGTTGATGTTTGAATATGAAAAACTGTTTTTT
CDR3: CARLGQLMFEYEKLFF

length: 15
D: NA
size: NA
V: TRBV6-5
J: TRBJ1-1
DNA: TGTGCCAGCAGTTACTCGAAGGGGTTCTACACTGAAGCTTTCTTT
CDR3: CASSYSKGFYTEAFF

length: 16
D: TRBD2
size: NA
V: TRBV4-1
J: TRBJ2-3
DNA: TGCGCCAGCAGCCCCGCCGGGGGGGCCGCCCCAGATACGCAGTATTTT
CDR3: CASSPAGGAAPDTQYF

length: 13
D: NA
size: NA
V: TRBV19
J: TRBJ1-2
DNA: TGTGCCAGTAGTAGGGGGGGCGAGTATGGCTACACCTTC
CDR3: CASSRGGEYGYTF

length: 16
D: TRBD2
size: few
V: TRBV24-1
J: TRBJ2-1
DNA: TGTGCCACCAGTGGGGTCTCGACTAGCGGGAGCGGGGAGCAGTTCTTC
CDR3: CATSGVSTSGSGEQFF

length: 15
D: TRBD1
size: NA
V: TRBV4-1
J: TRBJ2-1
DNA: TGCGCCAGCAGCCAGGGGACAGGGTATTTCGATGAGCAGTTCTTC
CDR3: CASSQGTGYFDEQFF

length: 15
D: NA
size: once
V: TRBV18
J: TRBJ1-1
DNA: TGTGCCAGCTCACCTAACGCACAGGGTAACGCTGAAGCTTTCTTT
CDR3: CASSPNAQGNAEAFF

length: 17
D: NA
size: NA
V: TRBV7-9
J: TRBJ1-2
DNA: TGTGCCAGCAGGCCCACAGGGACCAAGGTCACAAACTATGGCTACACCTTC
CDR3: CASRPTGTKVTNYGYTF

length: 15
D: TRBD1
size: NA
V: TRBV9
J: TRBJ1-4
DNA: TGTGCCAGCAGCGACGGGGACAGAGAAAATGAAAAACTGTTTTTT
CDR3: CASSDGDRENEKLFF

length: 17
D: TRBD2
size: NA
V: TRBV24-1
J: TRBJ2-1
DNA: TGTGCCACCAGCAGCGGGAAGGAGCGACTATCCTACAATGAGCAGTTCTTC
CDR3: CATSSGKERLSYNEQFF

length: 15
D: NA
size: NA
V: TRBV5-5
J: TRBJ1-4
DNA: TGTGCCAGCAGCGCTGACAGTGAACGTAATGAAAAACTGTTTTTT
CDR3: CASSADSERNEKLFF

length: 17
D: TRBD2
size: NA
V: TRBV27
J: TRBJ2-3
DNA: TGTGCCAGCCGAGACGGGACTAGCGGGGTGAAGGCAGATACGCAGTATTTT
CDR3: CASRDGTSGVKADTQYF

length: 16
D: TRBD1
size: NA
V: TRBV10-3
J: TRBJ1-2
DNA: TGTGCCATCAGTGAGTCGGGAAGGGACAGCTCTTATGGCTACACCTTC
CDR3: CAISESGRDSSYGYTF

length: 15
D: NA
size: NA
V: TRBV5-1
J: TRBJ1-3
DNA: TGCGCCAGCAGCTTGGATTCAGGGACTGGAAACACCATATATTTT
CDR3: CASSLDSGTGNTIYF

length: 16
D: TRBD1
size: NA
V: TRBV10-3
J: TRBJ1-5
DNA: TGTGCCATCAGTGAGACGACAGGGAACGGCAATCAGCCCCAGCATTTT
CDR3: CAISETTGNGNQPQHF

length: 13
D: NA
size: NA
V: TRBV25-1
J: TRBJ2-2
DNA: TGTGCCAGCAGTGAAGGGAGCGCCGGGGAGCTGTTTTTT
CDR3: CASSEGSAGELFF

length: 13
D: NA
size: NA
V: TRBV25-1
J: TRBJ2-3
DNA: TGTGCCAGCAGTGCTAAACTAGCAGATACGCAGTATTTT
CDR3: CASSAKLADTQYF

length: 14
D: TRBD1
size: NA
V: TRBV4-1
J: TRBJ1-2
DNA: TGCGCCAGCAGCGGGACAGCCGGGACCTATGGCTACACCTTC
CDR3: CASSGTAGTYGYTF

length: 14
D: TRBD1
size: NA
V: TRBV6-5
J: TRBJ1-1
DNA: TGTGCCAGCAGTTCCTACGGGACAGAGTCTGAAGCTTTCTTT
CDR3: CASSSYGTESEAFF

length: 15
D: NA
size: NA
V: TRBV5-6
J: TRBJ1-4
DNA: TGTGCCAGCAGCTTGGGGAGGGAAATGGCTGAAAAACTGTTTTTT
CDR3: CASSLGREMAEKLFF

length: 15
D: NA
size: NA
V: TRBV2
J: TRBJ1-6
DNA: TGTGCCAGCACCACAGAGAGCTCCTATAATTCACCCCTCCACTTT
CDR3: CASTTESSYNSPLHF

length: 15
D: TRBD1
size: NA
V: TRBV6-5
J: TRBJ1-1
DNA: TGTGCCAGCAGCCCGCGGACAGGGGGCAACACTGAAGCTTTCTTT
CDR3: CASSPRTGGNTEAFF

length: 19
D: TRBD2
size: NA
V: TRBV18
J: TRBJ2-7
DNA: TGTGCCAGCTCACCCATAAAGACTAGCGGGAGTCGGCAATCCTACGAGCAGTACTTC
CDR3: CASSPIKTSGSRQSYEQYF

length: 17
D: NA
size: NA
V: TRBV6-1
J: TRBJ1-5
DNA: TGTGCCAGCAGTGATGCGGGCGAAGTTTATAGCAATCAGCCCCAGCATTTT
CDR3: CASSDAGEVYSNQPQHF

length: 14
D: NA
size: NA
V: TRBV12-1
J: TRBJ2-7
DNA: TGTGCCAGCAGCTTTGGGGACAGGGGGGACGAGCAGTACTTC
CDR3: CASSFGDRGDEQYF

length: 14
D: NA
size: NA
V: TRBV7-9
J: TRBJ2-2
DNA: TGTGCCAGCAGCTTAGACCAGTACACCGGGGAGCTGTTTTTT
CDR3: CASSLDQYTGELFF

length: 16
D: TRBD1
size: NA
V: TRBV3-1/TRBV3-2
J: TRBJ2-2
DNA: TGTGCCAGCAGCCTACAGGGGGCGGCCGGCACCGGGGAGCTGTTTTTT
CDR3: CASSLQGAAGTGELFF

length: 16
D: NA
size: NA
V: TRBV5-1
J: TRBJ2-5
DNA: TGCGCCAGCAGCCCGCGGGACTACAGGGGGTCGGAGACCCAGTACTTC
CDR3: CASSPRDYRGSETQYF

length: 18
D: TRBD2
size: once
V: TRBV7-9
J: TRBJ2-3
DNA: TGTGCCAGCAGCTTGGCCCCCGTCGATAGCGGGAGTTTGTATACGCAGTATTTT
CDR3: CASSLAPVDSGSLYTQYF

length: 15
D: NA
size: NA
V: TRBV7-8
J: TRBJ1-2
DNA: TGTGCCAGCAGCTCTCGGAGGTTGGGTGACTATGGCTACACCTTC
CDR3: CASSSRRLGDYGYTF

length: 15
D: TRBD2
size: NA
V: TRBV27
J: TRBJ2-3
DNA: TGTGCCAGCAGACTAGCGGGAGTGGACACAGATACGCAGTATTTT
CDR3: CASRLAGVDTDTQYF

length: 15
D: NA
size: NA
V: TRBV15
J: TRBJ1-1
DNA: TGTGCCACCAGCAGAGGCTCGACAGGGAACACTGAAGCTTTCTTT
CDR3: CATSRGSTGNTEAFF

length: 15
D: NA
size: NA
V: TRBV7-6
J: TRBJ2-3
DNA: TGTGCCAGCAGCCTAGGGCAGGGTGGCACAGATACGCAGTATTTT
CDR3: CASSLGQGGTDTQYF

length: 16
D: TRBD1
size: NA
V: TRBV7-8
J: TRBJ2-7
DNA: TGTGCCAGCAGCAACTCCGGGACAGGGAGCTCCTACGAGCAGTACTTC
CDR3: CASSNSGTGSSYEQYF

length: 16
D: TRBD2
size: NA
V: TRBV7-8
J: TRBJ2-7
DNA: TGTGCCAGCAGCACAGTAGCGGGAGTGGATTTATACGAGCAGTACTTC
CDR3: CASSTVAGVDLYEQYF

length: 17
D: TRBD2
size: NA
V: TRBV24-1
J: TRBJ2-2
DNA: TGTGCCACCAGTGACACGACTAGCGGGGGATACACCGGGGAGCTGTTTTTT
CDR3: CATSDTTSGGYTGELFF

length: 15
D: TRBD1
size: NA
V: TRBV6-1
J: TRBJ2-7
DNA: TGTGCCAGCAGTGACCGGGACAGGGGTCACTACGAGCAGTACTTC
CDR3: CASSDRDRGHYEQYF

length: 13
D: NA
size: NA
V: TRBV5-1
J: TRBJ2-1
DNA: TGCGCCAGCAGCTTCGGCGGAGACAATGAGCAGTTCTTC
CDR3: CASSFGGDNEQFF

length: 14
D: NA
size: NA
V: TRBV6-5
J: TRBJ2-3
DNA: TGTGCCAGCAGTTCCACTTTTAGCACAGATACGCAGTATTTT
CDR3: CASSSTFSTDTQYF

length: 13
D: TRBD1
size: NA
V: TRBV5-1
J: TRBJ2-2
DNA: TGCGCCAGCAGCTCGACAGGGGGCGGGGAGCTGTTTTTT
CDR3: CASSSTGGGELFF

length: 17
D: TRBD1
size: once
V: TRBV5-5
J: TRBJ2-2
DNA: TGTGCCAGCAGCTTGCTTCTTCCGGGACAGGGGTCCGGGGAGCTGTTTTTT
CDR3: CASSLLLPGQGSGELFF

length: 14
D: TRBD1
size: once
V: TRBV14
J: TRBJ2-7
DNA: TGTGCCAGCAGCTGGGGACAGGGCCCCTACGAGCAGTACTTC
CDR3: CASSWGQGPYEQYF

length: 14
D: NA
size: NA
V: TRBV28
J: TRBJ1-4
DNA: TGTGCCAGCAGTACGACAGGATTTAATGAAAAACTGTTTTTT
CDR3: CASSTTGFNEKLFF

length: 14
D: NA
size: once
V: TRBV7-9
J: TRBJ1-5
DNA: TGTGCCAGCAGCCACCCAGGGAGCAATCAGCCCCAGCATTTT
CDR3: CASSHPGSNQPQHF

length: 12
D: TRBD1
size: once
V: TRBV5-1
J: TRBJ1-2
DNA: TGCGCCAGCAGCCCGGACAGGGCTGGCTACACCTTC
CDR3: CASSPDRAGYTF

length: 13
D: NA
size: NA
V: TRBV10-3
J: TRBJ2-4
DNA: TGTGCCATCAGTGACAGGGTGGGTGACATTCAGTACTTC
CDR3: CAISDRVGDIQYF

length: 15
D: NA
size: few
V: TRBV18
J: TRBJ1-1
DNA: TGTGCCAGCTCACCCCAGGGTCCGATGAACACTGAAGCTTTCTTT
CDR3: CASSPQGPMNTEAFF

length: 14
D: NA
size: few
V: TRBV2
J: TRBJ2-7
DNA: TGTGCCAGCAGTGAGGAGCGGATCTCCTACGAGCAGTACTTC
CDR3: CASSEERISYEQYF